This T cell receptor (beta chain) was recorded in a study of CD8+ T cells in alopecia areata. Study overall: Twice daily, treated patients received 5 to 10 mg of oral tofacitinib. The tofacitinib course ran for 6 to 18 months and was followed by 6 months off drug. Whole-study findings and limits: Resident alphabeta T-cell populations of normal skin are likewise subject to sequencing in scalp samples.

CDR3 length: 19 residues. Germline CDR1 and CDR2: MGHRA and YSYEKL. RNA was extracted and reverse transcribed into cDNA as the sequencing template. Measured with immunoSEQ multiplex PCR; TCRdb has only the in-frame clones, and not every one. The top ten clones hold roughly an eighth of a sample with 9,500 to 15,000 clones, roughly 57% of them seen once. Alopecia areata patients gave lesional scalp punch biopsies and peripheral blood samples. In regard to this clone: Its antigen is not known.

The specimen was skin. The source of this sequence is a human donor with alopecia areata. V gene TRBV4-1 combines with J gene TRBJ2-5; 8 nucleotides agree with TRBD1. The closer fit of TRBJ2-7 to the DNA end suggests the J call may be wrong. The chain's CDR3 is CASRKTTGTGRQSSYEQYF. DNA for the CDR3: TGCGCCAGCAGGAAAACTACCGGGACAGGACGACAGAGCTCCTACGAGCAGTACTTC.